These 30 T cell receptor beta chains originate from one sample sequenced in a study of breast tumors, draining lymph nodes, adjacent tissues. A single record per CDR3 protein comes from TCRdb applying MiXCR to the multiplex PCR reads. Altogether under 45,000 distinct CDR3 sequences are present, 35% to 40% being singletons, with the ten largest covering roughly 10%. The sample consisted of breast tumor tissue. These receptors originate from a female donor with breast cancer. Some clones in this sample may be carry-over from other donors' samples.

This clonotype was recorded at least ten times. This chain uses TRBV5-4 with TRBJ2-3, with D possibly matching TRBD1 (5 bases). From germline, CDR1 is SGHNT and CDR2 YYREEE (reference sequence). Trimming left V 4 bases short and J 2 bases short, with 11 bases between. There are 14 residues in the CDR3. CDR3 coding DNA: TGTGCCAGCAGCCCGCAGACAGTCACAGATACGCAGTATTTT. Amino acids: CASSPQTVTDTQYF.

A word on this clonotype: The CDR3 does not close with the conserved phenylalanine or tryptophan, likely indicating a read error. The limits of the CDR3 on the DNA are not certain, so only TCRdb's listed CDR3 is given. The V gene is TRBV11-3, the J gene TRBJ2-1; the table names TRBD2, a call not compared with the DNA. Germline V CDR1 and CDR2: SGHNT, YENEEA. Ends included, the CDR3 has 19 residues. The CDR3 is CASSFLLAGDHPSGSERFC.

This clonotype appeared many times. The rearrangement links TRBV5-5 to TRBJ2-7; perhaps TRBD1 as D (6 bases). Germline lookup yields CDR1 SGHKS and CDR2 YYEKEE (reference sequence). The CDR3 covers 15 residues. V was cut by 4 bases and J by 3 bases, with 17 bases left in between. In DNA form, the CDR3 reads TGTGCCAGCAGCCTCGGAGGACAGACCCACTACGAGCAGTACTTC. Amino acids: CASSLGGQTHYEQYF.

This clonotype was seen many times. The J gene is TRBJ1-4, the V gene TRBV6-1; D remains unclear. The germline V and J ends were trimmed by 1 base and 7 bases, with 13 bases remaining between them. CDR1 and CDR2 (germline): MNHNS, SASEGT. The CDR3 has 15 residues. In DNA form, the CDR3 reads TGTGCCAGCAGTGAAGGCGTCTTAGGAGGTGAAAAACTGTTTTTT. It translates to CASSEGVLGGEKLFF.

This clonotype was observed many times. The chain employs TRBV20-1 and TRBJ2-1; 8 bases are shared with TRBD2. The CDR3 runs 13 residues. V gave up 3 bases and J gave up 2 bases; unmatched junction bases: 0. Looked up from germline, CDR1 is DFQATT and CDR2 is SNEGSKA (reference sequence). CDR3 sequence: CSARTSAYNEQFF. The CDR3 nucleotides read TGCAGTGCTAGGACTAGCGCCTACAATGAGCAGTTCTTC.

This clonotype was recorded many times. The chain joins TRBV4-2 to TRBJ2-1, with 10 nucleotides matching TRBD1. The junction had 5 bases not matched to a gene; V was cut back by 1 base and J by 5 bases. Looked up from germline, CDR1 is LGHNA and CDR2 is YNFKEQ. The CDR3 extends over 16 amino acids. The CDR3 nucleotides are TGTGCCAGCAGCCAAGTAAGCGGGACAGGGGACAATGAGCAGTTCTTC. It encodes CASSQVSGTGDNEQFF.

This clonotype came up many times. The CDR3 nucleotides read TGTGCCAGCAGCTTTGGCGGGAGGGCCGGAGAGACCCAGTACTTC. Protein sequence: CASSFGGRAGETQYF. The chain recombines TRBV5-8 with TRBJ2-5, with TRBD2 identical over 9 bases. The ends lost 2 bases at V and 4 bases at J; junction bases unmatched: 6. This CDR3 is built from 15 residues. The germline gives CDR1 SGHTS, CDR2 YDEGEE.

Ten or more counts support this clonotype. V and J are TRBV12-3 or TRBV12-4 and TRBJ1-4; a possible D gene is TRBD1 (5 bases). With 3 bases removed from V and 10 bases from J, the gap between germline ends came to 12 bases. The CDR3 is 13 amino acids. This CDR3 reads CASSFMGTGKLFF. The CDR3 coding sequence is TGTGCCAGCAGTTTTATGGGGACCGGAAAACTGTTTTTT.

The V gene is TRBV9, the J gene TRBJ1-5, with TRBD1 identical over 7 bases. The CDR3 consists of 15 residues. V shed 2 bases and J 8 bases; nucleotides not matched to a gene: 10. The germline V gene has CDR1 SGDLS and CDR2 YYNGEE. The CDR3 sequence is CASSVGWTGSEPQHF. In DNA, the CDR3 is TGTGCCAGCAGCGTCGGTTGGACAGGCTCAGAGCCCCAGCATTTT.

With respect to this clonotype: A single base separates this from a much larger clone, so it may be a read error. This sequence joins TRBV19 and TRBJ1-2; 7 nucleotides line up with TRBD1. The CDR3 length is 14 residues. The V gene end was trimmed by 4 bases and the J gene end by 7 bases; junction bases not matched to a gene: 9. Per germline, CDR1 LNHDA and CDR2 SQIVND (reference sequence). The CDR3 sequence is CASSTTGWDSGYTF. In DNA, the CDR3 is TGTGCCAGTAGTACGACAGGGTGGGATAGTGGCTACACCTTC. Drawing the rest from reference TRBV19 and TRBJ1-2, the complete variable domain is DGGITQSPKYLFRKEGQNVTLSCEQNLNHDAMYWYRQDPGQGLRLIYYSQIVNDFQKGDIAEGYSVSREKKESFPLTVTSAQKNPTAFYLCASSTTGWDSGYTFGSGTRLTVV.

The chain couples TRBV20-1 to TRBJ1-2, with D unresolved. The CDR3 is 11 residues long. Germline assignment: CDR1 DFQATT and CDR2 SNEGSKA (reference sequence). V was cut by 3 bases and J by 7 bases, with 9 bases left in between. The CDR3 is CSASLEVGYTF. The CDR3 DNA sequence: TGCAGTGCTAGTTTGGAGGTTGGCTACACCTTC.

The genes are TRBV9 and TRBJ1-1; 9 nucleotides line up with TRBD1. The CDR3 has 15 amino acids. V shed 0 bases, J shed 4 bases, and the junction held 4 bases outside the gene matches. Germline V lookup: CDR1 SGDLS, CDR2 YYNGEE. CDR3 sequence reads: CASSVGGQGPTEAFF. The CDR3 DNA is TGTGCCAGCAGCGTAGGGGGACAGGGACCCACTGAAGCTTTCTTT.

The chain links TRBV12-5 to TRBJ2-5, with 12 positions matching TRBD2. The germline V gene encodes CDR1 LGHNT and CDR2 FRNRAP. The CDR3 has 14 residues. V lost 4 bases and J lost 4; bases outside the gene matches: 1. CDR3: CASGSGLAGETQYF. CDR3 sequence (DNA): TGTGCTAGTGGTTCGGGACTAGCGGGAGAGACCCAGTACTTC.

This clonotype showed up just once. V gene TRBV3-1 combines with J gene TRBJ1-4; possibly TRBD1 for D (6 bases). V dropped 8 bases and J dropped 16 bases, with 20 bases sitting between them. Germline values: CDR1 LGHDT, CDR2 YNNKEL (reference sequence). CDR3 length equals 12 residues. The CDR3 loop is CASGPGGGPGFF. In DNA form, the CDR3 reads TGTGCCAGCGGCCCCGGGGGGGGCCCGGGGTTTTTT.

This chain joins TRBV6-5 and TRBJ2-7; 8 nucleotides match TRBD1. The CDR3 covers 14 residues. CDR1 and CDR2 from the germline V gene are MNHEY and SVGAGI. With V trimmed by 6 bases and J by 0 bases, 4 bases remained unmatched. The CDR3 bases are TGTGCCAGCAGACCAGACAGGGGCTCCTACGAGCAGTACTTC. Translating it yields CASRPDRGSYEQYF.

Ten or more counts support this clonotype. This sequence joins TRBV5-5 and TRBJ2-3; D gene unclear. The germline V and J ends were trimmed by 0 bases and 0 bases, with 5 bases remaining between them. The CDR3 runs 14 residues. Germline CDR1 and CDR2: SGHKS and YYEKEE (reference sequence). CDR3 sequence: CASSLGQSTDTQYF. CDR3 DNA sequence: TGTGCCAGCAGCTTGGGTCAGAGCACAGATACGCAGTATTTT.

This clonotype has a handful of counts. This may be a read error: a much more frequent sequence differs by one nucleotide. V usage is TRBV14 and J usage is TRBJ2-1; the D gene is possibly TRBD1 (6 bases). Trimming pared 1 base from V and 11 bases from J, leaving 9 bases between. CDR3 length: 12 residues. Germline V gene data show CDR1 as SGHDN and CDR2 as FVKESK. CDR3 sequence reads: CASSQVDRQQFF. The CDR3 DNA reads TGTGCCAGCAGCCAAGTTGACAGGCAGCAGTTCTTC. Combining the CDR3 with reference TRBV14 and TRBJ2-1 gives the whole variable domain EAGVTQFPSHSVIEKGQTVTLRCDPISGHDNLYWYRRVMGKEIKFLLHFVKESKQDESGMPNNRFLAERTGGTYSTLKVQPAELEDSGVYFCASSQVDRQQFFGPGTRLTVL.

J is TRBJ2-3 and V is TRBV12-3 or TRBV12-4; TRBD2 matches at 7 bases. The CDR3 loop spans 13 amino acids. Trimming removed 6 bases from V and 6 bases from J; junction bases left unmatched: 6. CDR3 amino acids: CASSGGRGDTQYF. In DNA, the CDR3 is TGTGCCAGCAGCGGCGGGAGAGGCGATACGCAGTATTTT.

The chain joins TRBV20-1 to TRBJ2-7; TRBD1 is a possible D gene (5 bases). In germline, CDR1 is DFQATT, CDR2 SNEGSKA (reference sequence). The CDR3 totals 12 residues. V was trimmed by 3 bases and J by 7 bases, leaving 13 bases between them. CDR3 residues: CSASPRQFEQYF. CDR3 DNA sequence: TGCAGTGCTAGCCCCCGACAGTTTGAGCAGTACTTC.

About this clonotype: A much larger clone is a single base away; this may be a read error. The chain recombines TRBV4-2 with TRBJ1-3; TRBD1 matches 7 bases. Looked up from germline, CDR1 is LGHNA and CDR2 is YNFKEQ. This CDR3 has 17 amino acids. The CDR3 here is CASSQKEGAVSGNAIYF. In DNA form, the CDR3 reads TGTGCCAGCAGCCAAAAGGAGGGGGCGGTATCTGGAAACGCCATATATTTT.

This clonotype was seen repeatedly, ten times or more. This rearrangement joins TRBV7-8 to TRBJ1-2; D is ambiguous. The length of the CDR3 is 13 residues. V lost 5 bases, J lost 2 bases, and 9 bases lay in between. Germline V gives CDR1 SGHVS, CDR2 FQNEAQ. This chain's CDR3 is CASSRDENYGYTF. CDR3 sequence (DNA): TGTGCCAGCAGCCGAGACGAGAACTATGGCTACACCTTC.

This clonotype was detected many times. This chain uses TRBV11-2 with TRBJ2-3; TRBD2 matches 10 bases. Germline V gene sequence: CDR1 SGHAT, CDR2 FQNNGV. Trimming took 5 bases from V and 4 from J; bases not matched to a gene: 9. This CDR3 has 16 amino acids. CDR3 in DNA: TGTGCCAGCAGCCCCCAAGCGGGAGGGCGGGCAGATACGCAGTATTTT. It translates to CASSPQAGGRADTQYF.

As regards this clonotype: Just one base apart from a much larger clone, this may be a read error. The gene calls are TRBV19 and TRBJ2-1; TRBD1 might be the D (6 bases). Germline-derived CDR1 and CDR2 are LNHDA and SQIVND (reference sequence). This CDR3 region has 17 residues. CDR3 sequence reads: CASRSDRSPNSYNERFF. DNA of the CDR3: TGTGCCAGTAGGAGCGACAGGTCCCCAAACTCCTACAATGAGCGGTTCTTC.

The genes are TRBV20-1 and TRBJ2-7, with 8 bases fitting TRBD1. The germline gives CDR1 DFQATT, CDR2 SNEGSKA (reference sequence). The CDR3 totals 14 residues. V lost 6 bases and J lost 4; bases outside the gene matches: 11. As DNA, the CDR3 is TGCAGTGCAGCTGACAGGGGCAAGCGGTACGAGCAGTACTTC. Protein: CSAADRGKRYEQYF.

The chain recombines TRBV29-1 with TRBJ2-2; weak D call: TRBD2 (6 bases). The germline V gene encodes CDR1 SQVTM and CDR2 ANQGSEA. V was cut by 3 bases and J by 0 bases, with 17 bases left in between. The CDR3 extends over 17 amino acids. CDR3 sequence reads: CSVDISRSGANTGELFF. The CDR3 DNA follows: TGCAGCGTTGATATAAGCCGGTCGGGGGCGAACACCGGGGAGCTGTTTTTT.

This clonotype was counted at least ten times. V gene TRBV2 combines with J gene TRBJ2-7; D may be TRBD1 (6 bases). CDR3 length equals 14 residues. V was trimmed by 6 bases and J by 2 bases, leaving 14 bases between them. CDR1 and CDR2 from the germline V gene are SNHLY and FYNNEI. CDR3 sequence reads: CASSPGTPPYEQYF. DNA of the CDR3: TGTGCCAGCAGCCCCGGGACACCGCCCTACGAGCAGTACTTC.

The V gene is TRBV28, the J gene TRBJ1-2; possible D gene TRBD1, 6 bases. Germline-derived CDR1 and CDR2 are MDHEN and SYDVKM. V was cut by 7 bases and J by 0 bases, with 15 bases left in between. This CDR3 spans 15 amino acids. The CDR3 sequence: CASTKGGNSNYGYTF. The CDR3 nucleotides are TGTGCCAGCACCAAGGGGGGGAATTCTAACTATGGCTACACCTTC.

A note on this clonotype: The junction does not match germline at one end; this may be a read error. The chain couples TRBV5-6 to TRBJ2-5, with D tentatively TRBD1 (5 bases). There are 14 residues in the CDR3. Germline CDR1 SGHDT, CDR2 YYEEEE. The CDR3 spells CAGSLLRQKETQYF. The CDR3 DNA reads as TGTGCCGGCAGCTTGCTGAGACAGAAAGAGACCCAGTACTTC.

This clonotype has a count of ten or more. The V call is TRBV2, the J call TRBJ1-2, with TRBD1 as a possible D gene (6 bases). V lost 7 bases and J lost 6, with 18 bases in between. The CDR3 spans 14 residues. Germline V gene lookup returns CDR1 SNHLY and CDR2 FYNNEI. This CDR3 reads CASKLQGPSDGYTF. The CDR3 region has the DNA TGTGCCAGCAAACTCCAGGGGCCCTCGGATGGCTACACCTTC.

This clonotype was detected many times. The CDR3: CASTRQKHNEQFF. The CDR3 bases are TGCGCCAGCACAAGACAGAAACACAATGAGCAGTTCTTC. This chain uses TRBV10-2 with TRBJ2-1; TRBD1 might be the D (5 bases). The CDR3 is 13 residues long. Trimming shortened V by 7 bases and J by 5 bases, and 12 bases separated the two germline ends. The germline V gene encodes CDR1 WSHSY and CDR2 SAAADI.